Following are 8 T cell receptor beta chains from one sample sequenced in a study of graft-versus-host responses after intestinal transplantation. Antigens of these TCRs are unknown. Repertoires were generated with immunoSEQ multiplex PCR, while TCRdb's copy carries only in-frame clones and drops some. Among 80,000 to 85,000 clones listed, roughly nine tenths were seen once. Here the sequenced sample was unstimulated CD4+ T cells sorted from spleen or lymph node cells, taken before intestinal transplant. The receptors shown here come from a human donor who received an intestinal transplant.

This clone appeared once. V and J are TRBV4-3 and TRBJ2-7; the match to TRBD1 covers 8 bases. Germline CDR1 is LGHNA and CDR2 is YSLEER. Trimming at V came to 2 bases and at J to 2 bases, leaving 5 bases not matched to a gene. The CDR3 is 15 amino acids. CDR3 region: CASSQREQGAYEQYF. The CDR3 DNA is TGCGCCAGCAGCCAAAGGGAACAGGGGGCCTACGAGCAGTACTTC.

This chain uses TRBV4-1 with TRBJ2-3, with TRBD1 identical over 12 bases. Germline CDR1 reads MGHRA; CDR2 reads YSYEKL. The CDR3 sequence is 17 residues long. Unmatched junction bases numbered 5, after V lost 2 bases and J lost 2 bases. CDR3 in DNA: TGCGCCAGCAGCCAATGGGGACAGGGGGCGTCCACAGATACGCAGTATTTT. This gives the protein CASSQWGQGASTDTQYF.

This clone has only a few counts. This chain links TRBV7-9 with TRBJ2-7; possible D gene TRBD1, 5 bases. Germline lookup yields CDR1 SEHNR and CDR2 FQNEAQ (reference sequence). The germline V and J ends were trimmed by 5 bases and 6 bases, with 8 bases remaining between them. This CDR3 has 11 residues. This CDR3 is CASSQGPEQYF. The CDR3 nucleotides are TGTGCCAGCAGCCAGGGTCCCGAGCAGTACTTC.

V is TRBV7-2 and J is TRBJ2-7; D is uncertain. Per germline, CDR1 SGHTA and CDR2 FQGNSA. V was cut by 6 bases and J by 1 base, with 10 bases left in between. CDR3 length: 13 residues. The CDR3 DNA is TGTGCCAGCAGTACACAGAGTTCCTACGAGCAGTACTTC. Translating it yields CASSTQSSYEQYF.

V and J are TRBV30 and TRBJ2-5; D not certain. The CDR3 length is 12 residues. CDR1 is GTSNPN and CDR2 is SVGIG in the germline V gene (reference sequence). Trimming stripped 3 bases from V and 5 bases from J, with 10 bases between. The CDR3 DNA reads TGTGCCTGGAGCCCTCGTTATGAGACCCAGTACTTC. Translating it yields CAWSPRYETQYF.

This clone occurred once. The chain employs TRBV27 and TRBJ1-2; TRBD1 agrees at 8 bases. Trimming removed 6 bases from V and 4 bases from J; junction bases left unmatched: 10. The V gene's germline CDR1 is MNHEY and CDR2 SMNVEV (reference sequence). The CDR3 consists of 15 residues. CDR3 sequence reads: CASSRNTGTGYGYTF. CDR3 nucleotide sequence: TGTGCCAGCAGCCGAAATACCGGGACAGGCTATGGCTACACCTTC.

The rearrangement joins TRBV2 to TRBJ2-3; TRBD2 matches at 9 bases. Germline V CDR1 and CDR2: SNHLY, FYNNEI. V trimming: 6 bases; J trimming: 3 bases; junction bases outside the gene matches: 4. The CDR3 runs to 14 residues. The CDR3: CASSRGLATDTQYF. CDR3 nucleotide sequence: TGTGCCAGCAGCCGTGGACTAGCGACAGATACGCAGTATTTT.

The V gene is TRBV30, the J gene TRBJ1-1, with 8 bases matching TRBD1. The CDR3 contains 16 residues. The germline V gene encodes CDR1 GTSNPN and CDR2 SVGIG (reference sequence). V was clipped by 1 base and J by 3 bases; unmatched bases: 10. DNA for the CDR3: TGTGCCTGGAGTGGGACAGGGACTATTTTAGACACTGAAGCTTTCTTT. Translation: CAWSGTGTILDTEAFF.